This T cell receptor (beta chain) was found in a study of T cells in localized non-small cell lung cancer. Points on this clone: Its specificity is not known.

Assay used: immunoSEQ multiplex PCR; TCRdb lists only in-frame clones, some missing. Of 60,000 to 85,000 clones listed, 80% to 90% are singletons. Regarding the study as a whole: Sequencing, confined to only one tumor region, leaves heterogeneity possible. Those with higher blood T cell density had longer overall survival. Adjacent uninvolved lung tissue had the highest T cell clonality, exceeding tumor. Out of the top 100 tumor clones, a median around 60 were seen in adjacent lung.

The length of the CDR3 is 15 residues. V was shortened by 1 base and J by 3 bases, with 13 bases between the two germline ends. The germline V gene has CDR1 GTSNPN and CDR2 SVGIG (reference sequence). Sequencing was performed on peripheral blood, taken before any cancer treatment. The V gene is TRBV30, the J gene TRBJ1-5; D is uncertain. The TCR was taken from an older male donor with stage III squamous cell lung carcinoma. The CDR3 here is CAWSAPPGPNQPQHF. CDR3 DNA sequence: TGTGCCTGGAGTGCCCCCCCGGGCCCCAATCAGCCCCAGCATTTT.